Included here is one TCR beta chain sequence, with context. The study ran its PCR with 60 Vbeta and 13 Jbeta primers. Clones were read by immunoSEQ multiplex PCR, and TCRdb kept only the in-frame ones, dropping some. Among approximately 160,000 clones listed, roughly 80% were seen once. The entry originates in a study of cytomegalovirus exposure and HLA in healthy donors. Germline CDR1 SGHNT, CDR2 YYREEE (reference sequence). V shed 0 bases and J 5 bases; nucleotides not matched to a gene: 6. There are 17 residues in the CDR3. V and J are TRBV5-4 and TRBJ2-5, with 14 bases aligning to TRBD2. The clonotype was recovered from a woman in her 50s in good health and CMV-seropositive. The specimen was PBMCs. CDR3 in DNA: TGTGCCAGCAGCTTGGGACTAGCGGGGGGGCCACGGGAGACCCAGTACTTC. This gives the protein CASSLGLAGGPRETQYF.